These 8 T cell receptor beta chains share one sample of origin, sequenced in a study of cytomegalovirus exposure and HLA in healthy donors (dated by TCRdb to about 2017). The library came from the immunoSEQ multiplex PCR assay. The multiplex PCR relied on a mix of 60 forward primers for TCR Vbeta segments and 13 reverse primers for TCR Jbeta segments. TCRdb limited this immuneACCESS table to in-frame rearrangements with V and J called. A share of clones is missing; checked studies link under half to unresolved V genes, and the rest is unexplained. Here the sample has more than 150,000 clones; 81% occur a single time. The ten largest clones represent approximately 3.8% of the sample. The source material was PBMCs. The receptor set was obtained from a man aged 45-60 years in good health and CMV-seronegative.

This clone was recorded once. The J gene is TRBJ1-2, the V gene TRBV6-1; TRBD1 aligns across 10 bases. This CDR3 is 13 amino acids long. Per germline, CDR1 MNHNS and CDR2 SASEGT. V was clipped by 5 bases and J by 4 bases; unmatched bases: 1. The CDR3 nucleotides are TGTGCCAGCAGTAGACAGGGGGCCTATGGCTACACCTTC. As protein: CASSRQGAYGYTF.

The V gene is TRBV30, the J gene TRBJ2-3, with D unclear. The V end lost 3 bases, the J end lost 4 bases, and 29 bases lay between the germline ends. The CDR3 covers 19 residues. In germline, CDR1 is GTSNPN, CDR2 SVGIG (reference sequence). The CDR3 protein is CAWRAPFRPTNKNPDTQYF. CDR3 nucleotide sequence: TGTGCCTGGAGAGCCCCCTTTCGTCCGACAAATAAGAACCCAGATACGCAGTATTTT.

This sequence joins TRBV27 and TRBJ2-5; TRBD2 is a possible D gene (7 bases). The last part of the DNA fits TRBJ2-7 better; the J call may be wrong. Germline V gene data show CDR1 as MNHEY and CDR2 as SMNVEV (reference sequence). The CDR3 length is 13 residues. The CDR3 coding sequence is TGTGCCAGCAACAGAGGGGGGGGGTTCGAGCAGTACTTC. This encodes CASNRGGGFEQYF.

The J gene is TRBJ2-7, the V gene TRBV6-5, with 9 bases lining up with TRBD1. Germline CDR1 MNHEY, CDR2 SVGAGI. CDR3 length: 14 amino acids. V lost 2 bases and J lost 6; bases outside the gene matches: 5. CDR3 residues: CASSYTTGGLEQYF. The CDR3 bases are TGTGCCAGCAGTTACACCACAGGGGGCCTCGAGCAGTACTTC.

The chain uses TRBV27 and TRBJ1-5; 10 bases agree with TRBD1. Germline CDR1 MNHEY, CDR2 SMNVEV (reference sequence). This CDR3 comprises 15 residues. J was trimmed by 6 bases and V by 0 bases; bases with no gene match: 2. The DNA of the CDR3 is TGTGCCAGCAGTTTATCGGGACAGGGGTTTCAGCCCCAGCATTTT. It yields the protein CASSLSGQGFQPQHF.

The chain recombines TRBV7-9 with TRBJ2-5; D is possibly TRBD1 (6 bases). The germline V gene has CDR1 SEHNR and CDR2 FQNEAQ (reference sequence). The CDR3 extends over 17 amino acids. Trimming took 7 bases from V and 4 from J, leaving 25 bases between them. The CDR3 nucleotides are TGTGCCAGCACCGGGGACCCACAGGGTTATGTCGGAGAGACCCAGTACTTC. Translating it yields CASTGDPQGYVGETQYF.

The chain uses TRBV27 and TRBJ2-7; D is perhaps TRBD2 (5 bases). V was trimmed by 2 bases and J by 2 bases, leaving 10 bases between them. This CDR3 is built from 14 residues. Per the germline V gene, CDR1 is MNHEY and CDR2 is SMNVEV (reference sequence). The CDR3 loop reads CASSLKGVAYEQYF. CDR3 in DNA: TGTGCCAGCAGTTTAAAGGGAGTGGCCTACGAGCAGTACTTC.

The rearrangement joins TRBV5-4 to TRBJ1-3, with 7 positions matching TRBD1. The CDR3 sequence is 16 residues long. The ends lost 3 bases at V and 2 bases at J; junction bases unmatched: 8. Germline CDR1 reads SGHNT; CDR2 reads YYREEE (reference sequence). The CDR3 DNA reads TGTGCCAGCAGCTCTAACGACAGGGTACCTGGAAACACCATATATTTT. Residues: CASSSNDRVPGNTIYF.